A single sample gave rise to the 16 T cell receptor beta chains below, sequenced in a study of blood T cell repertoires in COVID-19. Sequencing used immunoSEQ multiplex PCR; TCRdb keeps in-frame clones, though not all of them. The data contain nearly 200,000 clones, approximately 88% of them singletons. The specimen was PBMCs or T cells enriched from blood (not recorded which). The origin of the receptors is a woman aged 18-29 years who had recovered from COVID-19.

CDR3 sequence (DNA): TGTGCCAGCAGTACTCAGGGTTATGGCTACACCTTC. As protein: CASSTQGYGYTF. This chain connects TRBV12-3 or TRBV12-4 to TRBJ1-2; TRBD1 is a possible D gene (5 bases). V lost 5 bases and J 5 bases, leaving 9 bases between the germline ends. This CDR3 region has 12 residues.

The V and J genes are TRBV24-1 and TRBJ2-1; 11 bases are a match to TRBD2. Trimming took 5 bases from V and 4 from J; bases not matched to a gene: 9. The CDR3 totals 17 residues. Germline CDR1 KGHDR, CDR2 SFDVKD. This CDR3 is CATSAPFLAGGYNEQFF. CDR3 nucleotides: TGTGCCACCAGTGCTCCATTTCTAGCGGGGGGTTACAATGAGCAGTTCTTC.

The chain links TRBV10-3 to TRBJ1-6; TRBD1 matches 7 bases. The trim removed 0 bases at V and 7 bases at J, leaving 3 bases unmatched. The CDR3 totals 15 residues. The germline gives CDR1 ENHRY, CDR2 SYGVKD. CDR3 sequence reads: CAISESGTANSPLHF. The CDR3 coding sequence is TGTGCCATCAGTGAGTCTGGGACAGCGAATTCACCCCTCCACTTT.

The chain couples TRBV6-4 to TRBJ1-1; 8 positions agree with TRBD1. Germline CDR1 MRHNA, CDR2 SNTAGT. V was pared by 6 bases and J by 4 bases, with 4 bases of the junction left unmatched. CDR3 length: 13 amino acids. The CDR3 bases are TGTGCCAGCAGCTCAGGGGGCGGCACTGAAGCTTTCTTT. This codes for CASSSGGGTEAFF.

The rearrangement links TRBV7-9 to TRBJ2-5; D remains ambiguous. This CDR3 is built from 12 residues. Germline-derived CDR1 and CDR2 are SEHNR and FQNEAQ (reference sequence). The ends were cut back, 2 bases at V and 3 bases at J, with 4 bases in the middle. The CDR3 DNA sequence: TGTGCCAGCAGCTTATCGGAAGAGACCCAGTACTTC. It yields the protein CASSLSEETQYF.

This clone was picked up a small number of times. The V gene is TRBV3-1 (or the pseudogene TRBV3-2), the J gene TRBJ1-1; D is perhaps TRBD1 (6 bases). Trimming cost V 7 bases and J 0 bases, with 15 bases left between them. The CDR3 sequence is 15 residues long. Germline CDR1 and CDR2: LGHDT and YNNKEL (reference sequence). The CDR3 protein is CASNLQGGMNTEAFF. The CDR3 DNA is TGTGCCAGCAACCTACAGGGTGGGATGAACACTGAAGCTTTCTTT.

The chain carries TRBV30 and TRBJ1-6; D uncertain. Germline lookup yields CDR1 GTSNPN and CDR2 SVGIG (reference sequence). V was pared by 1 base and J by 7 bases, with 8 bases between. The CDR3 runs 13 residues. In DNA, the CDR3 is TGTGCCTGGAGTGGACTACAGAATTCACCCCTCCACTTT. Amino acid sequence: CAWSGLQNSPLHF.

V gene TRBV2 combines with J gene TRBJ1-4; tentative D call: TRBD1 (5 bases). The CDR3 runs to 13 residues. CDR1 is SNHLY and CDR2 is FYNNEI in the germline V gene. V was cut by 6 bases and J by 8 bases, with 13 bases left in between. Written as DNA, the CDR3 is TGTGCCAGCAGGGATCAAGGGGAAGAAAAACTGTTTTTT. It specifies CASRDQGEEKLFF.

This clone appeared a single time. The J gene is TRBJ2-7, the V gene TRBV5-6, with a possible D match to TRBD2 (6 bases). Trimming shortened V by 4 bases and J by 3 bases, and 11 bases separated the two germline ends. CDR1 SGHDT and CDR2 YYEEEE come from the germline V gene. The CDR3 is 13 residues long. The CDR3 here is CASSGLTHYEQYF. In nucleotides, the CDR3 is TGTGCCAGCAGCGGACTAACCCACTACGAGCAGTACTTC.

This clone was seen just once. The chain joins TRBV6-1 to TRBJ1-2; D is ambiguous. The V end was cut by 2 bases, the J end by 0 bases, with 16 bases between. Looked up from germline, CDR1 is MNHNS and CDR2 is SASEGT. CDR3 length: 17 residues. CDR3: CASSEIPGNPSNYGYTF. DNA of the CDR3: TGTGCCAGCAGTGAAATCCCAGGAAATCCTTCTAACTATGGCTACACCTTC.

The V call is TRBV6-5, the J call TRBJ1-2; D remains ambiguous. From germline, CDR1 is MNHEY and CDR2 SVGAGI. CDR3 length: 12 amino acids. V was pared by 6 bases and J by 7 bases, with 12 bases between. CDR3 DNA: TGTGCCAGCAGCCTACGGGGAGCTGGCTACACCTTC. Its protein product is CASSLRGAGYTF.

The chain combines TRBV6-5 with TRBJ1-6; D is uncertain. Germline V CDR1 and CDR2: MNHEY, SVGAGI. The CDR3 sequence is 15 residues long. V shed 2 bases and J shed 5 bases, with 10 bases lying between them. The CDR3 nucleotides are TGTGCCAGCAGTTACACGCAGGCCCATAATTCACCCCTCCACTTT. This codes for CASSYTQAHNSPLHF.

The rearrangement joins TRBV11-2 to TRBJ2-7, with a weak D call TRBD2 (6 bases). The CDR3 is 13 residues long. The ends were cut back, 9 bases at V and 2 bases at J, with 14 bases in the middle. Germline V CDR1 and CDR2: SGHAT, FQNNGV. The CDR3 sequence is CASATGVPYEQYF. The CDR3 DNA sequence: TGTGCCAGTGCCACGGGGGTCCCCTACGAGCAGTACTTC. The variable domain in full, with the rest retrieved from reference TRBV11-2 and TRBJ2-7, is EAGVAQSPRYKIIEKRQSVAFWCNPISGHATLYWYQQILGQGPKLLIQFQNNGVVDDSQLPKDRFSAERLKGVDSTLKIQPAKLEDSAVYLCASATGVPYEQYFGPGTRLTVT.

The V gene is TRBV2, the J gene TRBJ1-5, with 11 bases that match TRBD1. This CDR3 has 16 amino acids. V shed 5 bases, J shed 3 bases, and the junction held 6 bases outside the gene matches. CDR1 SNHLY and CDR2 FYNNEI come from the germline V gene. Here the CDR3 reads CASSRDRGVINQPQHF. The DNA of the CDR3 is TGTGCCAGCAGTCGGGACAGGGGGGTTATCAATCAGCCCCAGCATTTT. The full variable domain, with the rest looked up from reference TRBV2 and TRBJ1-5, is EPEVTQTPSHQVTQMGQEVILRCVPISNHLYFYWYRQILGQKVEFLVSFYNNEISEKSEIFDDQFSVERPDGSNFTLKIRSTKLEDSAMYFCASSRDRGVINQPQHFGDGTRLSIL.

This clone was counted only a few times. The chain recombines TRBV28 with TRBJ1-1, with TRBD1 as a possible D gene (5 bases). With 5 bases removed from V and 2 bases from J, the gap between germline ends came to 9 bases. The CDR3 totals 13 residues. The germline V gene has CDR1 MDHEN and CDR2 SYDVKM. Here the CDR3 reads CASSTQGNTEAFF. CDR3 DNA: TGTGCCAGCAGTACTCAGGGAAACACTGAAGCTTTCTTT.

V gene TRBV2 combines with J gene TRBJ1-1; no clear D gene. From germline, CDR1 is SNHLY and CDR2 FYNNEI. The CDR3 runs 14 residues. The V end was cut by 4 bases, the J end by 7 bases, with 16 bases between. In DNA, the CDR3 is TGTGCCAGCAGTGTGCTAGGAGTCACCAGTGAAGCTTTCTTT. Translating it yields CASSVLGVTSEAFF.